One sample yielded the 30 T cell receptor beta chains listed below, sequenced in a study of blood T cells in healthy people across ages. The second PCR ran about 6 to 12 cycles with a sample-barcoded 5' primer and J-beta primers. TCRdb re-analysed the 5' RACE reads in MiXCR, keeping a single row per CDR3 protein. The sample consists of about 930,000 distinct CDR3 sequences, under 35% of them appearing once. Another study also made use of these data, one on T cells of mothers and their children.

The sequenced sample consisted of blood. The receptors come from a woman between 40 and 55 years old in good health.

This chain connects TRBV27 to TRBJ2-7; D could derive from TRBD1 or TRBD2 (6 bases each). Germline V gene lookup returns CDR1 MNHEY and CDR2 SMNVEV (reference sequence). Trimming pared 3 bases from V and 2 bases from J, leaving 11 bases between. The CDR3 loop spans 14 amino acids. The CDR3 loop reads CASSFGGLPYEQYF. The CDR3 DNA sequence: TGTGCCAGCAGTTTTGGGGGGCTCCCCTACGAGCAGTACTTC.

The J gene is TRBJ2-3, the V gene TRBV2; D gene ambiguous. V was trimmed by 7 bases and J by 1 base, leaving 12 bases between them. The V gene's germline CDR1 is SNHLY and CDR2 FYNNEI. The CDR3 is made up of 14 amino acids. The CDR3 DNA is TGTGCCAGCAAGACAAGTCACGGCACAGATACGCAGTATTTT. It yields the protein CASKTSHGTDTQYF.

This clonotype was recorded a few times. The rearrangement links TRBV30 to TRBJ1-6; tentatively, D is TRBD1 (6 bases). The CDR3 is 14 amino acids. Germline CDR1 is GTSNPN and CDR2 is SVGIG (reference sequence). V lost 4 bases to trimming and J lost 7 bases, with 14 bases between them. The CDR3: CAWTRRQANSPLHF. DNA for the CDR3: TGTGCCTGGACTCGTAGACAGGCGAATTCACCCCTCCACTTT.

This clonotype was seen more than once but under ten times. V and J are TRBV12-3 or TRBV12-4 and TRBJ2-3; D unresolved. Trimming shortened V by 6 bases and J by 0 bases, and 13 bases separated the two germline ends. This CDR3 region has 15 residues. CDR3 coding DNA: TGTGCCAGCAGCCCGGGTATTACTAGCACAGATACGCAGTATTTT. Amino acid sequence: CASSPGITSTDTQYF.

The rearrangement uses TRBV6-1 and TRBJ2-7; the D gene is possibly TRBD1 (5 bases). The ends were cut back, 5 bases at V and 3 bases at J, with 14 bases in the middle. The CDR3 length is 14 residues. CDR1 and CDR2 (germline): MNHNS, SASEGT. CDR3 bases: TGTGCCAGCAGTAACGCCAGGGCCATCTACGAGCAGTACTTC. Its translation: CASSNARAIYEQYF.

The chain combines TRBV28 with TRBJ1-5; possible D gene TRBD1, 6 bases. CDR1 is MDHEN and CDR2 is SYDVKM in the germline V gene. V lost 5 bases and J lost 1, with 15 bases in between. The CDR3 consists of 16 residues. The chain's CDR3 is CASSPQGRVSNQPQHF. The CDR3 nucleotides are TGTGCCAGCAGTCCACAGGGAAGGGTCAGCAATCAGCCCCAGCATTTT.

This clonotype was recorded many times. The V and J genes are TRBV5-1 and TRBJ2-7; D tentatively reads TRBD1 or TRBD2 (5 bases each). V lost 1 base and J lost 1, with 15 bases in between. CDR1 and CDR2 (germline): SGHRS, YFSETQ. The CDR3 covers 16 residues. CDR3 DNA sequence: TGCGCCAGCAGCTTGTCTGGGGACCTGCCTTCCTACGAGCAGTACTTC. This sequence encodes CASSLSGDLPSYEQYF.

This clonotype has ten or more counts. The chain employs TRBV5-6 and TRBJ2-1, with 10 bases fitting TRBD2. Germline V lookup: CDR1 SGHDT, CDR2 YYEEEE. The V gene end was trimmed by 4 bases and the J gene end by 4 bases; junction bases not matched to a gene: 11. This CDR3 comprises 17 residues. The CDR3 spells CASSLPPSGGPYNEQFF. DNA for the CDR3: TGTGCCAGCAGCCTACCCCCTAGCGGGGGCCCGTACAATGAGCAGTTCTTC.

The V and J genes are TRBV12-3 or TRBV12-4 and TRBJ2-3; possibly TRBD1 for D (6 bases). CDR3 length: 14 residues. Trimming shortened V by 6 bases and J by 7 bases, and 17 bases separated the two germline ends. The CDR3 spells CASSPSDRQHTQYF. The CDR3 nucleotides read TGTGCCAGCAGCCCCTCTGACAGGCAACATACGCAGTATTTT.

This clonotype was detected ten times or more. The chain joins TRBV12-3 or TRBV12-4 to TRBJ2-7; D is possibly TRBD1 (8 bases). The CDR3 length is 12 residues. V lost 6 bases and J 9 bases, leaving 15 bases between the germline ends. CDR3 bases: TGTGCCAGCAGAACAGGGGGGGCTCGGCAGTACTTC. It translates to CASRTGGARQYF.

This clonotype was found a few times. The chain is built from TRBV7-9 and TRBJ2-1, with 16 bases identical to TRBD2. V lost 6 bases and J lost 7; bases outside the gene matches: 3. This CDR3 contains 15 residues. The germline CDR1 and CDR2 sequences are SEHNR and FQNEAQ (reference sequence). CDR3 sequence (DNA): TGTGCCAGCAGAGTGGGACTAGCGGGGGGGAATGAGCAGTTCTTC. It translates to CASRVGLAGGNEQFF.

This clonotype was counted only a few times. It may be a read error: a sequence one base away is much more abundant. V and J are TRBV20-1 and TRBJ1-2; 9 bases match TRBD1. From germline, CDR1 is DFQATT and CDR2 SNEGSKA (reference sequence). The CDR3 is 13 amino acids. Trimming took 0 bases from V and 6 from J; bases not matched to a gene: 2. CDR3 sequence: CSAREGTGNGYTF. The CDR3, as DNA: TGCAGTGCTAGAGAGGGGACAGGGAATGGCTACACCTTC.

As regards this clonotype: A junction boundary mismatches the germline segment, possibly from a read error. V usage is TRBV7-9 and J usage is TRBJ1-5; perhaps TRBD1 as D (5 bases). The CDR3 is made up of 14 amino acids. Germline CDR1 reads SEHNR; CDR2 reads FQNEAQ (reference sequence). CDR3 coding DNA: TGTGCCAGCAGCCATATAGACAGTAATCAGCTCCAGCATTTT. It translates to CASSHIDSNQLQHF.

V and J are TRBV5-6 and TRBJ1-2; TRBD1 might be the D (6 bases). Germline CDR1 reads SGHDT; CDR2 reads YYEEEE. Deletions cut 0 bases from V and 7 bases from J, with 10 bases between. The CDR3 spans 13 residues. The CDR3 DNA reads as TGTGCCAGCAGCTTGGCAGGGGAACGTGGCTACACCTTC. Its protein product is CASSLAGERGYTF.

The chain is built from TRBV7-9 and TRBJ1-1; D call uncertain. CDR1 is SEHNR, CDR2 FQNEAQ, per germline (reference sequence). V shed 5 bases and J shed 5 bases, with 15 bases lying between them. The CDR3 runs 14 residues. CDR3 amino acids: CASSPVVIGTEAFF. CDR3 nucleotide sequence: TGTGCCAGCAGCCCAGTGGTCATTGGGACTGAAGCTTTCTTT.

The sample holds a few counts of this clonotype. This chain connects TRBV7-9 to TRBJ2-5; 8 bases are shared with TRBD1. With 3 bases clipped from V and 1 base from J, the junction kept 4 bases outside the gene matches. Looked up from germline, CDR1 is SEHNR and CDR2 is FQNEAQ (reference sequence). The CDR3 sequence is 15 residues long. The CDR3 sequence: CASSFRDRSQETQYF. CDR3 nucleotide sequence: TGTGCCAGCAGCTTCCGGGACAGGAGCCAAGAGACCCAGTACTTC. The whole variable domain, remainder taken from reference TRBV7-9 and TRBJ2-5, is DTGVSQNPRHKITKRGQNVTFRCDPISEHNRLYWYRQTLGQGPEFLTYFQNEAQLEKSRLLSDRFSAERPKGSFSTLEIQRTEQGDSAMYLCASSFRDRSQETQYFGPGTRLLVL.

A note on this clonotype: Being one base from a much bigger clone, this may be a read error. This chain links TRBV24-1 with TRBJ2-5; D possibly uses TRBD1 or TRBD2 (6 bases each). Trimming took off 3 bases at V and 4 bases at J, with 14 bases between the two ends. Germline CDR1 is KGHDR and CDR2 is SFDVKD. The CDR3 covers 15 residues. CDR3 protein: CATSDPPGAGETQYF. The CDR3 DNA is TGTGCCACCAGTGATCCCCCGGGGGCTGGAGAGACCCAGTACTTC.

Concerning this clonotype itself: A much larger clone differs from this one at a single base, so this may be a read error. The rearrangement joins TRBV7-2 to TRBJ1-5, with a weak D call TRBD1 (5 bases). This CDR3 region has 16 residues. The germline CDR1 and CDR2 sequences are SGHTA and FQGNSA. CDR3 sequence (DNA): TGTGTCAGCAGCCCCGAGTCCGGGGGATTCAATCAGCCCCAGCATTTT. Translating gives CVSSPESGGFNQPQHF.

The J gene is TRBJ2-4, the V gene TRBV18; no clear D. Germline V gene data show CDR1 as KGHSH and CDR2 as LQKENI. Between the trimmed V and J ends, which lost 3 bases and 7 bases, there was a span of 4 bases. This CDR3 is 11 amino acids long. This chain's CDR3 is CASSPGNIQYF. As DNA, the CDR3 is TGTGCCAGCTCACCGGGGAACATTCAGTACTTC.

This clonotype has more than one count but fewer than ten. The chain combines TRBV10-3 with TRBJ1-1, with 9 bases fitting TRBD1. V was clipped by 5 bases and J by 4 bases; unmatched bases: 5. CDR1 is ENHRY, CDR2 SYGVKD, per germline. This CDR3 contains 14 residues. CDR3: CAISPGQGTTEAFF. CDR3 nucleotide sequence: TGTGCCATCAGTCCGGGACAGGGAACCACTGAAGCTTTCTTT.

There are many counts of this clonotype. The V and J genes are TRBV30 and TRBJ2-1; D unclear. Looked up from germline, CDR1 is GTSNPN and CDR2 is SVGIG (reference sequence). The CDR3 totals 12 residues. Deletions cut 2 bases from V and 3 bases from J, with 5 bases between. CDR3 coding DNA: TGTGCCTGGAGTCAAGACTACAATGAGCAGTTCTTC. Its translation is CAWSQDYNEQFF.

In this sample, this clonotype turned up once. This rearrangement joins TRBV6-5 to TRBJ1-6, with D unclear. Germline lookup yields CDR1 MNHEY and CDR2 SVGAGI. CDR3 size: 15 residues. V was trimmed by 9 bases and J by 9 bases, leaving 21 bases between them. CDR3 in amino acids: CASSAGQLLGSPLHF. CDR3 bases: TGTGCCAGTAGTGCGGGTCAATTGCTGGGTTCACCCCTCCACTTT.

This chain uses TRBV4-3 with TRBJ2-3; 12 bases are a match to TRBD2. Germline assignment: CDR1 LGHNA and CDR2 YSLEER. CDR3 size: 18 residues. The V gene end was trimmed by 4 bases and the J gene end by 0 bases; junction bases not matched to a gene: 8. CDR3 sequence: CASSRRLAGDPSTDTQYF. The DNA for the CDR3 is TGCGCCAGCAGCCGACGACTAGCGGGGGACCCTAGCACAGATACGCAGTATTTT.

The chain uses TRBV7-9 and TRBJ2-1, with D possibly being TRBD1 (5 bases). The better agreement between TRBJ2-7 and the DNA end casts doubt on the J call. The CDR3 sequence is 15 residues long. Germline-derived CDR1 and CDR2 are SEHNR and FQNEAQ (reference sequence). The CDR3 loop reads CASSFKYWGHNEQYF. The CDR3 DNA is TGTGCCAGCAGCTTTAAATATTGGGGCCACAATGAGCAGTACTTC.

The chain links TRBV27 to TRBJ2-7; D remains ambiguous. CDR1 MNHEY and CDR2 SMNVEV come from the germline V gene (reference sequence). Trimming took 6 bases from V and 5 from J, leaving 14 bases between them. The CDR3 runs 13 residues. The CDR3 DNA sequence: TGTGCCAGCAGCCTTCCGGGTGGGGACGAGCAGTACTTC. This encodes CASSLPGGDEQYF.

This clonotype was picked up a small number of times. The rearrangement joins TRBV9 to TRBJ2-5; possibly TRBD1 or TRBD2 for D (5 bases each). The length of the CDR3 is 17 residues. The ends were cut back, 0 bases at V and 5 bases at J, with 20 bases in the middle. Germline V lookup: CDR1 SGDLS, CDR2 YYNGEE. CDR3 bases: TGTGCCAGCAGCGTAGGGGTAAGGGGACGCGCTGACGAGACCCAGTACTTC. Its translation: CASSVGVRGRADETQYF.

This clonotype was detected ten times or more. This rearrangement joins TRBV5-1 to TRBJ2-5, with unresolved D. The CDR3 has 15 residues. Trimming removed 1 base at V and 1 base at J, with 11 bases between. CDR1 is SGHRS, CDR2 YFSETQ, per germline. The DNA of the CDR3 is TGCGCCAGCAGCTTGTATGGGCAGACCCAAGAGACCCAGTACTTC. This codes for CASSLYGQTQETQYF.

This clonotype was counted a few times. V gene TRBV3-1 combines with J gene TRBJ1-2; D is perhaps TRBD1 (5 bases). This CDR3 comprises 13 residues. The V gene lost 4 bases and the J gene lost 8 bases, with 14 bases spanning the gap. The germline V gene has CDR1 LGHDT and CDR2 YNNKEL (reference sequence). The CDR3 sequence: CASSPQRRDGYTF. In DNA form, the CDR3 reads TGTGCCAGCAGCCCCCAACGCAGGGACGGCTACACCTTC.

Remarks on this clonotype: A read error may be the cause here, since a much bigger clone is one base away. The rearrangement uses TRBV19 and TRBJ2-7; D ambiguous. The CDR3 is 14 residues long. The V gene's germline CDR1 is LNHDA and CDR2 SQIVND (reference sequence). CDR3 DNA: TGTGTCAGTAGTCGGCAAGGGCGCTCCTACGAGCAGTACTTC. Its translation: CVSSRQGRSYEQYF.

This clonotype appeared a few times. This rearrangement joins TRBV12-3 or TRBV12-4 to TRBJ1-4; D is unresolved. Trimming removed 1 base at V and 5 bases at J, with 11 bases between. This CDR3 is built from 15 residues. The CDR3 DNA is TGTGCCAGCAGTTTAGGTTTACAGCCAAATGAAAAACTGTTTTTT. The encoded protein is CASSLGLQPNEKLFF.